A single sample is the source of the 22 T cell receptor beta chains below, sequenced in a study of Ad26.COV2.S vaccination and SARS-CoV-2 variants (dated by TCRdb to about 2021). This specimen's treatment or condition label, interpreted: some 20 received Ad26.COV2.S at low or high dose, single or two shots; 5 received placebo; per-sample allocation not given. Repertoires of vaccine and placebo recipients were sequenced from samples collected on day 63 after the first injection. Library creation used the immunoSEQ multiplex PCR assay. This immuneACCESS table, as held by TCRdb, lists in-frame sequences with V and J called but not all clones. Of the missing ones, under half trace to an unresolved V gene in checked studies; the others have no known cause. The sample table shows 510,000 or so clones, and approximately 88% are seen once. 9.5% to 15% of the sample rests with the top ten. The specimen comprised peripheral blood, sampled in a trial of Ad26.COV2.S vaccine versus placebo. The receptors derive from a person aged 18 to 65 who received the Ad26.COV2.S COVID-19 vaccine or a placebo.

This clone has a single count. This chain uses TRBV27 with TRBJ2-1; D may be TRBD1 or TRBD2 (5 bases each). The V and J ends lost 7 bases and 6 bases respectively, with 19 bases between them. The length of the CDR3 is 15 residues. Germline V gene sequence: CDR1 MNHEY, CDR2 SMNVEV (reference sequence). The CDR3 loop is CASTRDPSFGNEQFF. The CDR3, as DNA: TGTGCCAGCACCCGGGACCCATCGTTCGGCAATGAGCAGTTCTTC.

The chain carries TRBV28 and TRBJ1-1; D might be TRBD1 (6 bases). Trimming stripped 10 bases from V and 7 bases from J, with 13 bases between. Germline V lookup: CDR1 MDHEN, CDR2 SYDVKM. The CDR3 loop spans 11 amino acids. The DNA for the CDR3 is TGTGCCACCCGGGGGCGATTTGAAGCTTTCTTT. Its translation is CATRGRFEAFF. The whole variable domain, remainder taken from reference TRBV28 and TRBJ1-1, is DVKVTQSSRYLVKRTGEKVFLECVQDMDHENMFWYRQDPGLGLRLIYFSYDVKMKEKGDIPEGYSVSREKKERFSLILESASTNQTSMYLCATRGRFEAFFGQGTRLTVV.

This sequence joins TRBV2 and TRBJ1-2; possible D gene TRBD1, 6 bases. The CDR3 contains 13 residues. Trimming stripped 6 bases from V and 2 bases from J, with 10 bases between. Germline V gene sequence: CDR1 SNHLY, CDR2 FYNNEI. The CDR3 reads CASRLGQNYGYTF. The CDR3 coding sequence is TGTGCCAGCAGACTAGGACAGAACTATGGCTACACCTTC.

On this clone: Distinct nucleotide sequences in the sample also encode this CDR3. The rearrangement links TRBV19 to TRBJ2-6, with D unresolved. CDR1 and CDR2 from the germline V gene are LNHDA and SQIVND (reference sequence). The CDR3 has 14 residues. V was clipped by 1 base and J by 1 base, with 2 bases between them. This chain's CDR3 is CASSIGSGANVLTF. CDR3 sequence (DNA): TGTGCCAGTAGTATAGGGTCTGGGGCCAACGTCCTGACTTTC.

The rearrangement uses TRBV28 and TRBJ1-5; 8 bases match TRBD1. Germline CDR1 and CDR2: MDHEN and SYDVKM. The CDR3 consists of 18 residues. V was clipped by 1 base and J by 6 bases; unmatched bases: 14. CDR3 amino acids: CASSLSGPTGVSGQPQHF. In DNA, the CDR3 is TGTGCCAGCAGTTTATCGGGACCGACAGGGGTGTCGGGTCAGCCCCAGCATTTT. Looking up the rest from reference TRBV28 and TRBJ1-5 gives the full variable domain: DVKVTQSSRYLVKRTGEKVFLECVQDMDHENMFWYRQDPGLGLRLIYFSYDVKMKEKGDIPEGYSVSREKKERFSLILESASTNQTSMYLCASSLSGPTGVSGQPQHFGDGTRLSIL.

A note on this clone: Other DNA sequences within the sample encode an identical CDR3. The CDR3 nucleotides read TGTGCCTGGAGTCCGGGAGGATACGAGCAGTACTTC. Its translation is CAWSPGGYEQYF. The genes are TRBV30 and TRBJ2-7; TRBD2 matches at 7 bases. CDR3 length: 12 residues. Germline V gives CDR1 GTSNPN, CDR2 SVGIG (reference sequence). The J segment lost 4 bases and the V segment lost 2 bases, leaving 2 bases of the junction unmatched.

This chain joins TRBV5-6 and TRBJ2-1, with 7 positions matching TRBD1. The V segment lost 3 bases and the J segment 7 bases; nucleotides outside the gene matches: 7. The CDR3 totals 14 residues. Germline-derived CDR1 and CDR2 are SGHDT and YYEEEE. The CDR3: CASSSQGVGNEQFF. In nucleotides, the CDR3 is TGTGCCAGCAGCTCCCAGGGGGTGGGGAATGAGCAGTTCTTC.

This clone was picked up a small number of times. The chain couples TRBV9 to TRBJ1-1, with a possible D match to TRBD1 (5 bases). V was shortened by 4 bases and J by 0 bases, with 13 bases between the two germline ends. Germline values: CDR1 SGDLS, CDR2 YYNGEE. The CDR3 totals 15 residues. The CDR3 coding sequence is TGTGCCAGCAGCCTTTCCCAGGGAGTGAACACTGAAGCTTTCTTT. It specifies CASSLSQGVNTEAFF. Together with reference TRBV9 and TRBJ1-1, the CDR3 gives the full variable domain: DSGVTQTPKHLITATGQRVTLRCSPRSGDLSVYWYQQSLDQGLQFLIQYYNGEERAKGNILERFSAQQFPDLHSELNLSSLELGDSALYFCASSLSQGVNTEAFFGQGTRLTVV.

The rearrangement links TRBV4-2 to TRBJ2-2; D is unclear. The germline V and J ends were trimmed by 4 bases and 4 bases, with 4 bases remaining between them. CDR1 and CDR2 (germline): LGHNA, YNFKEQ. This CDR3 spans 12 amino acids. The DNA for the CDR3 is TGTGCCAGCAGCCTTTTCACCGGGGAGCTGTTTTTT. Its protein product is CASSLFTGELFF.

This clone was detected once. The V gene is TRBV7-2, the J gene TRBJ1-1; D is uncertain. The CDR3 is 11 residues long. CDR1 is SGHTA, CDR2 FQGNSA, per germline. The germline V and J ends were trimmed by 4 bases and 9 bases, with 9 bases remaining between them. CDR3 region: CASSSTAKAFF. CDR3 nucleotides: TGTGCCAGCAGCTCTACGGCCAAAGCTTTCTTT. Based on the CDR3 plus reference TRBV7-2 and TRBJ1-1, the full variable domain is GAGVSQSPSNKVTEKGKDVELRCDPISGHTALYWYRQSLGQGLEFLIYFQGNSAPDKSGLPSDRFSAERTGGSVSTLTIQRTQQEDSAVYLCASSSTAKAFFGQGTRLTVV.

The V call is TRBV6-1, the J call TRBJ1-5, with a possible D match to TRBD1 (5 bases). Germline CDR1 reads MNHNS; CDR2 reads SASEGT. Trimming shortened V by 1 base and J by 6 bases, and 10 bases separated the two germline ends. The CDR3 sequence is 14 residues long. The CDR3 spells CASSEGAGGQPQHF. The CDR3 DNA sequence: TGTGCCAGCAGTGAAGGGGCGGGGGGTCAGCCCCAGCATTTT.

This clone was counted only a few times. Here the CDR3 DNA reads TGTGCCAGCAGCTTACAGGGGGCGGGCGGCTACACCTTC. Translation: CASSLQGAGGYTF. The chain has TRBV5-4 and TRBJ1-2, with 9 bases aligning to TRBD1. V lost 2 bases and J lost 8; bases outside the gene matches: 4. The germline V gene encodes CDR1 SGHNT and CDR2 YYREEE (reference sequence). The CDR3 has 13 residues. Looking up the rest from reference TRBV5-4 and TRBJ1-2 gives the full variable domain: ETGVTQSPTHLIKTRGQQVTLRCSSQSGHNTVSWYQQALGQGPQFIFQYYREEENGRGNFPPRFSGLQFPNYSSELNVNALELDDSALYLCASSLQGAGGYTFGSGTRLTVV.

The chain combines TRBV28 with TRBJ2-5; 8 nucleotides align to TRBD2. Germline CDR1 MDHEN, CDR2 SYDVKM. J lost 5 bases, V lost 7 bases, and 6 bases had no gene match. The CDR3 spans 13 residues. Here the CDR3 DNA reads TGTGCCAGCACCTCGGGGGGGCTGGAGACCCAGTACTTC. Translating it yields CASTSGGLETQYF. The whole variable domain, filled in from reference TRBV28 and TRBJ2-5, reads DVKVTQSSRYLVKRTGEKVFLECVQDMDHENMFWYRQDPGLGLRLIYFSYDVKMKEKGDIPEGYSVSREKKERFSLILESASTNQTSMYLCASTSGGLETQYFGPGTRLLVL.

The chain employs TRBV5-4 and TRBJ2-5, with D tentatively TRBD1 (5 bases). CDR3 length equals 15 residues. Germline V gene data show CDR1 as SGHNT and CDR2 as YYREEE (reference sequence). The germline V and J ends were trimmed by 4 bases and 0 bases, with 13 bases remaining between them. CDR3 DNA sequence: TGTGCCAGCAGCCGCTGGACACAGTACCAAGAGACCCAGTACTTC. This codes for CASSRWTQYQETQYF.

This clone was seen once. This sequence joins TRBV7-8 and TRBJ2-2; 10 positions agree with TRBD1. This CDR3 is built from 16 residues. Germline CDR1 SGHVS, CDR2 FQNEAQ. J lost 6 bases, V lost 3 bases, and 7 bases had no gene match. The CDR3 nucleotides are TGTGCCAGCAGCTTCCGACAGGGGGCGCTTCCCGGGGAGCTGTTTTTT. Protein product: CASSFRQGALPGELFF.

V and J are TRBV16 and TRBJ1-2, with D unclear. Trimming took 0 bases from V and 6 from J, leaving 11 bases between them. The CDR3 extends over 14 amino acids. The germline gives CDR1 KGHSY, CDR2 FQNENV. The DNA for the CDR3 is TGTGCCAGCAGCCAATCTGTTCGGGGTGATGGCTACACCTTC. Its protein is CASSQSVRGDGYTF.

This chain uses TRBV7-8 with TRBJ1-4, with 8 bases matching TRBD1. The trim removed 5 bases at V and 8 bases at J, leaving 13 bases unmatched. There are 16 residues in the CDR3. Germline-derived CDR1 and CDR2 are SGHVS and FQNEAQ. The DNA for the CDR3 is TGTGCCAGCAGCGCAATCAGACAGGGGAAATCAGAAAAACTGTTTTTT. Residues: CASSAIRQGKSEKLFF.

The V call is TRBV19, the J call TRBJ2-2, with D perhaps TRBD1 (5 bases). Looked up from germline, CDR1 is LNHDA and CDR2 is SQIVND (reference sequence). The CDR3 spans 16 residues. Deletions cut 8 bases from V and 4 bases from J, with 20 bases between. CDR3 residues: CASRQRGVGVTGELFF. In nucleotides, the CDR3 is TGTGCCAGTCGCCAAAGGGGCGTCGGAGTCACCGGGGAGCTGTTTTTT.

The rearrangement links TRBV19 to TRBJ1-2, with a possible D match to TRBD1 (5 bases). Trimming left V 11 bases short and J 2 bases short, with 15 bases between. This CDR3 contains 13 residues. The germline V gene has CDR1 LNHDA and CDR2 SQIVND (reference sequence). CDR3 loop: CASSQGRNYGYTF. The CDR3 DNA reads TGTGCCTCCTCCCAGGGAAGAAACTATGGCTACACCTTC.

The chain carries TRBV5-1 and TRBJ2-2, with D maybe TRBD2 (7 bases). Trimming took 4 bases from V and 7 from J, leaving 17 bases between them. The CDR3 is made up of 15 amino acids. Germline V lookup: CDR1 SGHRS, CDR2 YFSETQ. The CDR3 sequence: CASSPLGGQVGELFF. CDR3 DNA sequence: TGCGCCAGCAGCCCGCTGGGGGGGCAGGTCGGGGAGCTGTTTTTT.

The V gene is TRBV29-1, the J gene TRBJ2-5; D is possibly TRBD2 (6 bases). Looked up from germline, CDR1 is SQVTM and CDR2 is ANQGSEA. The CDR3 extends over 10 amino acids. V was pared by 6 bases and J by 10 bases, with 12 bases between. Written as DNA, the CDR3 is TGCAGCGTCCGGGACTTCTACCAGTACTTC. This encodes CSVRDFYQYF.

The CDR3 DNA reads as TGTGCCAGAAGCTTGGCACAGGGAAGATACGAGCAGTACTTC. It codes for CARSLAQGRYEQYF. This rearrangement joins TRBV5-3 to TRBJ2-7, with D possibly matching TRBD1 (6 bases). TRBV5-3 qualifies as an ORF whose function is uncertain. V lost 0 bases and J lost 4, with 11 bases in between. The CDR3 sequence is 14 residues long.